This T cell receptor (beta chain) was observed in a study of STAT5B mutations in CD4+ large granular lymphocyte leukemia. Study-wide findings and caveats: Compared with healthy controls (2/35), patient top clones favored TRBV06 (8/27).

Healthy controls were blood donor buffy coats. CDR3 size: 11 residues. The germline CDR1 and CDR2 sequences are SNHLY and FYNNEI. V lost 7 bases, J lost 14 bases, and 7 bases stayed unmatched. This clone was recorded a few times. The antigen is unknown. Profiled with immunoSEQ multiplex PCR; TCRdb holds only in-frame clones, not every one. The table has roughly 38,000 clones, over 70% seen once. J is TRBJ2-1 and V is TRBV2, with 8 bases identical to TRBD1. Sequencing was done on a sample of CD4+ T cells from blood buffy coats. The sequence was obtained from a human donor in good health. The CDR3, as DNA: TGTGCCAGCAACGGACAGGGACGGGAGTTCTTC. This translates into CASNGQGREFF.